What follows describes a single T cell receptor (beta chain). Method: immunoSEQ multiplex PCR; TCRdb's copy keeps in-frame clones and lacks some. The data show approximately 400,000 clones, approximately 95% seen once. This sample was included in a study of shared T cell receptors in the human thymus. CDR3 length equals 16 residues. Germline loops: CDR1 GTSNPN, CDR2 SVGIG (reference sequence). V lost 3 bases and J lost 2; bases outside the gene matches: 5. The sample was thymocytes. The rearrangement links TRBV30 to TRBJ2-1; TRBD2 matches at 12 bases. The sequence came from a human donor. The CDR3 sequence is CAWRPSGRATYNEQFF. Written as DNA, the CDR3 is TGTGCCTGGAGGCCTAGCGGGAGGGCCACCTACAATGAGCAGTTCTTC.